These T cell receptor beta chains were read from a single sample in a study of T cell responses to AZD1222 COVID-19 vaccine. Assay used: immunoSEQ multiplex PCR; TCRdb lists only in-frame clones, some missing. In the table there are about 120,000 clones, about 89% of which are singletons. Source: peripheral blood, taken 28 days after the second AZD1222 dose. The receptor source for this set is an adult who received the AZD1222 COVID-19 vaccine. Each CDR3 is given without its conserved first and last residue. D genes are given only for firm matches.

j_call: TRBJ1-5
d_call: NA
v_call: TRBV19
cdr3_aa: ASTKGVAQPQH

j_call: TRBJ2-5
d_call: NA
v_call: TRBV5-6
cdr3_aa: ASSLAAAGRETQY

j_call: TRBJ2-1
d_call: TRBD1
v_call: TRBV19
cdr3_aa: ASTETGPYNEQF

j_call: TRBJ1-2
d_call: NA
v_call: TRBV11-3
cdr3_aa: ASSLYGRGGEGYT

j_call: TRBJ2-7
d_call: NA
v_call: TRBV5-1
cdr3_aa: ASSRHYVTQGTFYEQY

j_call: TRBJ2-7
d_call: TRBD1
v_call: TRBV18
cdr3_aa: ASSVGTGGVDEQY

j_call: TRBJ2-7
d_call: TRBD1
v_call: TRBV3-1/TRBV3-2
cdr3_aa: ASSQEVQGTGQY

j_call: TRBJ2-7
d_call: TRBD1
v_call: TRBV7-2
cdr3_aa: ASSSTYGTGIYEQY

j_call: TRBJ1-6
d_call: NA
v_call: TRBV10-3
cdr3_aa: AISERTDYSPLH

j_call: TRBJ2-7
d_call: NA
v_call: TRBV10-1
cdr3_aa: ASSESGGPYEQY

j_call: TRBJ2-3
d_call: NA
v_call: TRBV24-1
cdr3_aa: ATSDFTGDTQY

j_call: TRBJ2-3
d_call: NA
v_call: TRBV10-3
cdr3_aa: AISEGRSTDTQY

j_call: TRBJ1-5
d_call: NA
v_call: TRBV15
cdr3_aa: ATSRDSGFQPQH

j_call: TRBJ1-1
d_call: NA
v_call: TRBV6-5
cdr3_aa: ASSYQAEYTEAF

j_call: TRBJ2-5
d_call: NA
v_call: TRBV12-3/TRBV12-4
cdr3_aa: ASSLGGQETQY

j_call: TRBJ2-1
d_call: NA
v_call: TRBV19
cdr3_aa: ASSRGDNEQF

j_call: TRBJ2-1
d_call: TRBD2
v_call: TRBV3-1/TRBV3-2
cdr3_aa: ASSHLAGGRYNEQF

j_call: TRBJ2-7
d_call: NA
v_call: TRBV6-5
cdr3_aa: ASSWRPYEQY

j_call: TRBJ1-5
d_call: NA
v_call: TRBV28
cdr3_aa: ASSLRRNSNQPQH

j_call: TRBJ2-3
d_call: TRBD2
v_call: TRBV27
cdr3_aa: ASSLLGRVVDTQY

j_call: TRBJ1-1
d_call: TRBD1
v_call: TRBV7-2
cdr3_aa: ASSLAGTGETAF

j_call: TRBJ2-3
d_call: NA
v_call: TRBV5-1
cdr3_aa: ASSLQGTDTQY

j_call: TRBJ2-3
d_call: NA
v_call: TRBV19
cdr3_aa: ASTPYRREFTDTQY

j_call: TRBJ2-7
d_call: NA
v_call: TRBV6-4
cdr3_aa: ASSDRRTEYEQY

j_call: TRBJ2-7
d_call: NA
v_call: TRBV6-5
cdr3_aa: ASSYAGQYYEQY

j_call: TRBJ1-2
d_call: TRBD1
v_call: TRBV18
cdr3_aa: ASSPLPRTGKGYGYT

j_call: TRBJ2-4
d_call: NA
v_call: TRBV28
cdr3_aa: ARSGAKNIQY

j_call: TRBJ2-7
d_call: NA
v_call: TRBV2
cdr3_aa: ASRERGRYEQY

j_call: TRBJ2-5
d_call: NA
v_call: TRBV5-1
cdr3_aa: ASTSGQVQETQY

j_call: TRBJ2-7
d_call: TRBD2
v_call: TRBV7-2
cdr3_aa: ASSPSLAGAYEQY

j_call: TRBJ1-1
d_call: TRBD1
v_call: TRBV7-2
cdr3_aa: ASSPFAGGTEAF

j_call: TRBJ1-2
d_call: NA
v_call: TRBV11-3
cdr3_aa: ASSLEILGDLNYGYT

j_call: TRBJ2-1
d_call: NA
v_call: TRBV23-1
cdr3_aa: ASSQRTGRRSEQF

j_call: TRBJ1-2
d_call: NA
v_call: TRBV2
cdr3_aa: ASSVGRGTYGYT